The 21 T cell receptor beta chains below all came from one sample that was sequenced in a study of T cell responses to AZD1222 COVID-19 vaccine. This table comes from immunoSEQ multiplex PCR, and its TCRdb copy is limited to in-frame clones, with some not included. This sample has around 70,000 clones, with approximately 81% found just once. The starting material was peripheral blood, obtained on day 0 of AZD1222 vaccination. The receptors derive from an adult in good health.

The chain joins TRBV2 to TRBJ1-1, with 9 nucleotides matching TRBD1. Germline CDR1 and CDR2: SNHLY and FYNNEI. The length of the CDR3 is 16 residues. V was pared by 4 bases and J by 0 bases, with 6 bases of the junction left unmatched. The CDR3 loop is CASSGFGQGMNTEAFF. CDR3 DNA: TGTGCCAGCAGTGGGTTTGGACAGGGGATGAACACTGAAGCTTTCTTT.

The V gene is TRBV4-1, the J gene TRBJ2-1; the match to TRBD2 covers 16 bases. Losses at the gene ends were 3 bases for V and 4 bases for J; bases not matched to a gene: 9. The CDR3 runs to 19 residues. CDR1 is MGHRA and CDR2 is YSYEKL in the germline V gene. This CDR3 reads CASSHPGLAGGPGYNEQFF. CDR3 nucleotides: TGCGCCAGCAGCCACCCGGGACTAGCGGGAGGGCCGGGATACAATGAGCAGTTCTTC.

The genes are TRBV6-5 and TRBJ2-1, with 8 bases identical to TRBD2. Germline V gives CDR1 MNHEY, CDR2 SVGAGI. This CDR3 is 15 amino acids long. V shed 7 bases and J 7 bases; nucleotides not matched to a gene: 12. Here the CDR3 reads CASTSTGGPGNEQFF. The CDR3 nucleotides are TGTGCCAGCACTTCAACGGGAGGGCCGGGGAATGAGCAGTTCTTC.

This clone showed up just a few times. The chain couples TRBV14 to TRBJ1-1; no definite D call. The CDR3 has 15 amino acids. Trimming left V 9 bases short and J 0 bases short, with 17 bases between. Germline assignment: CDR1 SGHDN and CDR2 FVKESK. CDR3 DNA sequence: TGTGCCAGTGGCCCATTTATGGGCATGAACACTGAAGCTTTCTTT. It translates to CASGPFMGMNTEAFF.

This clone has a handful of counts. The gene calls are TRBV7-2 and TRBJ2-3; no clear D gene. CDR3 length: 15 amino acids. Germline V lookup: CDR1 SGHTA, CDR2 FQGNSA. V lost 3 bases, J lost 0 bases, and 10 bases lay in between. The chain's CDR3 is CASSFDSASTDTQYF. CDR3 nucleotides: TGTGCCAGCAGCTTCGATTCGGCTAGCACAGATACGCAGTATTTT.

CDR3 sequence: CASSSPWSRQSEQFF. CDR3 coding DNA: TGTGCCAGCAGTTCCCCCTGGTCAAGACAGAGTGAGCAGTTCTTC. The V gene is TRBV6-5, the J gene TRBJ2-1, with TRBD1 as a possible D gene (5 bases). The V gene's germline CDR1 is MNHEY and CDR2 SVGAGI. The CDR3 spans 15 residues. V lost 4 bases, J lost 9 bases, and 19 bases lay in between.

The CDR3 coding sequence is TGTGCCAGCAGTGGGATATCACCCCTCCACTTT. Protein: CASSGISPLHF. The rearrangement links TRBV2 to TRBJ1-6, with no clear D. The CDR3 extends over 11 amino acids. Trimming stripped 4 bases from V and 10 bases from J, with 5 bases between. Germline V gene data show CDR1 as SNHLY and CDR2 as FYNNEI.

V gene TRBV11-2 combines with J gene TRBJ2-1; either TRBD1 or TRBD2 may fit D (6 bases each). This CDR3 has 15 amino acids. V was shortened by 6 bases and J by 0 bases, with 12 bases between the two germline ends. From germline, CDR1 is SGHAT and CDR2 FQNNGV. CDR3 sequence reads: CASSQGRTSYNEQFF. The CDR3 DNA reads TGTGCCAGCAGTCAGGGGAGGACCTCCTACAATGAGCAGTTCTTC.

The rearrangement uses TRBV19 and TRBJ1-3; possible D gene TRBD1, 6 bases. Per germline, CDR1 LNHDA and CDR2 SQIVND (reference sequence). Between the trimmed V and J ends, which lost 4 bases and 0 bases, there was a span of 10 bases. This CDR3 is 15 amino acids long. The CDR3 sequence is CASSKTGLSGNTIYF. DNA of the CDR3: TGTGCCAGTAGTAAGACAGGACTCTCTGGAAACACCATATATTTT.

The rearrangement links TRBV12-1 to TRBJ1-4. TRBV12-1 is an annotated pseudogene. The CDR3 loop spans 14 amino acids. The CDR3 DNA reads TGTGCCAGCAGCTCCCGGCAGGGGGGGGAAAAACTGTTTTTT. It codes for CASSSRQGGEKLFF.

The chain links TRBV19 to TRBJ1-5, with TRBD1 matching 9 bases. Germline V gene sequence: CDR1 LNHDA, CDR2 SQIVND (reference sequence). Germline trimming cut 5 bases from V and 0 bases from J; bases unmatched to any gene: 14. The CDR3 loop spans 19 amino acids. The CDR3 loop is CASSPTGTGRVSSNQPQHF. CDR3 DNA: TGTGCCAGTAGTCCTACCGGGACAGGGAGGGTCAGTAGCAATCAGCCCCAGCATTTT.

CDR3: CASSPTGQNYNEQFF. CDR3 coding DNA: TGTGCCAGCAGCCCGACGGGACAGAACTACAATGAGCAGTTCTTC. The chain couples TRBV7-9 to TRBJ2-1; TRBD1 agrees at 7 bases. The CDR3 runs 15 residues. V was pared by 5 bases and J by 3 bases, with 7 bases of the junction left unmatched. The germline gives CDR1 SEHNR, CDR2 FQNEAQ (reference sequence).

The rearrangement joins TRBV7-2 to TRBJ2-1, with TRBD2 as a possible D gene (5 bases). This CDR3 spans 13 amino acids. From germline, CDR1 is SGHTA and CDR2 FQGNSA. Trimming cost V 6 bases and J 6 bases, with 12 bases left between them. The CDR3 region has the DNA TGTGCCAGCAGGCTACTCAGCGGCAATGAGCAGTTCTTC. It specifies CASRLLSGNEQFF.

The genes are TRBV19 and TRBJ1-5, with D hard to call. Trimming took off 6 bases at V and 0 bases at J, with 6 bases between the two ends. The CDR3 totals 13 residues. Germline V gene data show CDR1 as LNHDA and CDR2 as SQIVND (reference sequence). The CDR3 reads CASSYTSNQPQHF. CDR3 in DNA: TGTGCCAGTAGCTATACTAGCAATCAGCCCCAGCATTTT.

The V and J genes are TRBV4-1 and TRBJ1-3, with 9 bases aligning to TRBD1. V trimming: 3 bases; J trimming: 0 bases; junction bases outside the gene matches: 3. The CDR3 length is 16 residues. The V gene's germline CDR1 is MGHRA and CDR2 YSYEKL. In nucleotides, the CDR3 is TGCGCCAGCAGCCAGGGACAGGGAGTCTCTGGAAACACCATATATTTT. Residues: CASSQGQGVSGNTIYF.

The chain recombines TRBV5-1 with TRBJ2-1; 7 bases fit TRBD2. The CDR3 covers 16 residues. With 4 bases clipped from V and 10 bases from J, the junction kept 17 bases outside the gene matches. Germline lookup yields CDR1 SGHRS and CDR2 YFSETQ. The CDR3 DNA follows: TGCGCCAGCAGCCTGGAGGGAGGGGCCTTAAGCCTAGAGCAGTTCTTC. It yields the protein CASSLEGGALSLEQFF.

V is TRBV6-7 and J is TRBJ1-5, with D tentatively TRBD1 (5 bases). TRBV6-7 is an open reading frame whose function is uncertain. CDR3 length: 16 amino acids. Trimming removed 5 bases from V and 3 bases from J, with 17 bases in between. DNA of the CDR3: TGTGCCAGCAGTCTTCTGACCCGGGACGACAATCAGCCCCAGCATTTT. Translating gives CASSLLTRDDNQPQHF.

This clone was seen more than once but under ten times. The V and J genes are TRBV2 and TRBJ2-7, with no clear D. Per germline, CDR1 SNHLY and CDR2 FYNNEI. The CDR3 has 17 amino acids. Trimming removed 3 bases from V and 3 bases from J, with 21 bases in between. In DNA form, the CDR3 reads TGTGCCAGCAGTGAGCTGTTGACCGCGGAAGTCGTCTACGAGCAGTACTTC. Translation gives CASSELLTAEVVYEQYF.

The chain recombines TRBV2 with TRBJ2-2; weak D call: TRBD2 (7 bases). The CDR3 is 17 residues long. Trimming cost V 8 bases and J 3 bases, with 22 bases left between them. Germline V gives CDR1 SNHLY, CDR2 FYNNEI. The CDR3 sequence is CASGWTGEGVYTGELFF. For the CDR3, the DNA is TGTGCCAGCGGATGGACGGGGGAGGGGGTTTACACCGGGGAGCTGTTTTTT.

This chain uses TRBV3-1 (or the pseudogene TRBV3-2) with TRBJ2-5, with 7 bases matching TRBD2. Germline CDR1 is LGHDT and CDR2 is YNNKEL (reference sequence). V lost 3 bases, J lost 3 bases, and 1 base stayed unmatched. The CDR3 contains 13 residues. The CDR3: CASSQRGKETQYF. The DNA of the CDR3 is TGTGCCAGCAGCCAGCGGGGGAAAGAGACCCAGTACTTC.

V gene TRBV9 combines with J gene TRBJ1-4, with D unclear. Trimming stripped 3 bases from V and 0 bases from J, with 9 bases between. Germline lookup yields CDR1 SGDLS and CDR2 YYNGEE. The CDR3 is 15 amino acids. The DNA of the CDR3 is TGTGCCAGCAGCGCCTCGTCTGCAACTAATGAAAAACTGTTTTTT. Its translation: CASSASSATNEKLFF.